This T cell receptor beta chain was captured by sequencing in a study of cytomegalovirus exposure and HLA in healthy donors. Findings and limits, study-wide: For TCR beta chains, V- and J-gene trimming was later linked to a missense DCLRE1C variant.

About this clone: Its specificity is unknown.

PCR amplification relied on 60 Vbeta primers (plus 13 Jbeta primers). Profiled with immunoSEQ multiplex PCR; TCRdb holds only in-frame clones, not every one. The sample contains under 200,000 clones, approximately 80% of which appear only once. The sample taken for sequencing was PBMCs. The clonotype comes from a woman in her thirties in good health and CMV-seropositive.

The CDR3 protein is CASSQVGHGNEQFF. The CDR3, as DNA: TGCGCCAGCAGCCAAGTTGGACACGGGAATGAGCAGTTCTTC. The chain joins TRBV4-3 to TRBJ2-1; a possible D gene is TRBD1 (5 bases). Between the trimmed V and J ends, which lost 1 base and 7 bases, there was a span of 11 bases. Germline lookup yields CDR1 LGHNA and CDR2 YSLEER. The CDR3 length is 14 residues.